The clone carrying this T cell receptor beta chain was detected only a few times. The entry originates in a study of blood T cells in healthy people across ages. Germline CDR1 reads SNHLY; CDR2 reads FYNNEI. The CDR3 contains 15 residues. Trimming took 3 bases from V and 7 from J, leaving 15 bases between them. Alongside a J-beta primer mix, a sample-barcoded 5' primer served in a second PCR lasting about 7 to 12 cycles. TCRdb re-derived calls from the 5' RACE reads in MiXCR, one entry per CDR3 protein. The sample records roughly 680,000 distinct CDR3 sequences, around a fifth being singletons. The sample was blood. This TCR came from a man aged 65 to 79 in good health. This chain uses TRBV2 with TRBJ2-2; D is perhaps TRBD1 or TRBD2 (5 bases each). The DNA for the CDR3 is TGTGCCAGCAGTGACGCACGGGGCGCGGGCGGGGAGCTGTTTTTT. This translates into CASSDARGAGGELFF.